Given below is one T cell receptor beta chain in context. These data originate in a study of cytomegalovirus exposure and HLA in healthy donors. PCR employed 60 Vbeta and 13 Jbeta primers. This table comes from immunoSEQ multiplex PCR, and its TCRdb copy is limited to in-frame clones, with some not included. This table has tens of thousands of clones, about 80% appearing once. V was clipped by 0 bases and J by 0 bases, with 11 bases between them. This CDR3 has 17 amino acids. Germline assignment: CDR1 LNHDA and CDR2 SQIVND (reference sequence). Sequencing was done on a sample of PBMCs. V is TRBV19 and J is TRBJ1-4; D is undetermined. The receptor was derived from a man aged 18 to 30 in good health and CMV-seronegative. CDR3 DNA: TGTGCCAGTAGTATAGATGGAGCTTTTGCAACTAATGAAAAACTGTTTTTT. Residues: CASSIDGAFATNEKLFF.